These 2 T cell receptor beta chains came from one sample sequenced in a study of T-cell memory formation after mild COVID-19. Via MiXCR, TCRdb re-called the 5' RACE reads, giving one row per CDR3 protein. The sample lists over 350,000 distinct CDR3 sequences; 20% to 30% were seen once. Sequenced: PBMCs or a T cell subset sorted from them (not recorded which). These receptors were collected from an adult woman who had mild COVID-19 (a few samples of this study predate the infection). Cell type and time point are not known.

This clonotype was recorded a few times. The chain recombines TRBV7-2 with TRBJ1-2; D call uncertain. V was pared by 3 bases and J by 1 base, with 9 bases between. Germline values: CDR1 SGHTA, CDR2 FQGNSA. The CDR3 totals 14 residues. CDR3 DNA: TGTGCCAGCAGCTTGGGTGGTTTTAACTATGGCTACACCTTC. This encodes CASSLGGFNYGYTF.

This sequence joins TRBV12-3 or TRBV12-4 and TRBJ1-2; weak D call: TRBD1 (5 bases). Trimming took off 10 bases at V and 6 bases at J, with 27 bases between the two ends. The CDR3 spans 16 residues. The CDR3 nucleotides are TGTGCCATCTACCCGCGGGGGGGACTACTCCGGGATGGCTACACCTTC. This translates into CAIYPRGGLLRDGYTF.